This TCR beta chain was sequenced in a study of T cells in localized non-small cell lung cancer. Study-wide points: Clonality of T cells reached its maximum in uninvolved adjacent lung, surpassing tumor. Median detection of top 100 tumor clones in adjacent lung was under 75 clones. Owing to sequencing of a solitary tumor region, heterogeneity cannot be discounted.

Clones were sequenced by immunoSEQ multiplex PCR, and TCRdb holds only the in-frame ones, with some missing. The profile shows roughly 86,000 clones, 84% of them singletons. Details on this clone: Its cognate antigen is unknown.

This TCR derives from a man aged 40 to 75 with stage I lung adenocarcinoma. The sequencing used peripheral blood, collected before any cancer treatment.

In DNA, the CDR3 is TGTGCCAGCAGCTTAGATAAGGGGGGCTTGAGTGGCTACACCTTC. Translation: CASSLDKGGLSGYTF. V usage is TRBV7-9 and J usage is TRBJ1-2; a weak D match, TRBD1 (6 bases). The V end lost 1 base, the J end lost 7 bases, and 16 bases lay between the germline ends. The CDR3 is 15 amino acids. CDR1 is SEHNR and CDR2 is FQNEAQ in the germline V gene (reference sequence).